This T cell receptor beta chain originates from a study of CXCR3-negative and CXCR3-positive naive CD8 T cells. Study at large: There were about 140 million TRB reads altogether, and each library had about 1.5 +/- 0.3 million of them. Study-level points and caveats: CXCR3-positive naive cells had more hydrophobic TRB CDR3s than CXCR3-negative naive cells. From TRB CDR3 properties, TCR strength was inferred; surface CD5 did not differ between naive subsets.

Remarks on this clonotype: What it recognizes is unknown.

UMI-tagged TRB cDNA libraries were built via 5' RACE. TCRdb reprocessed the 5' RACE reads and stores each CDR3 protein as one record, lacking DNA. The clone table shows around 65,000 distinct CDR3 sequences, with the ten largest holding roughly 0.74%. Germline V lookup: CDR1 SGDLS, CDR2 YYNGEE. The CDR3 is 16 amino acids. This clonotype was sampled from a human donor in good health. Some clones in this sample may be carry-over from other donors' samples. V and J are TRBV9 and TRBJ2-7; TCRdb proposes TRBD1, but this gene call is untestable without DNA. The specimen was naive CXCR3+ CD8+ T cells from blood. Sample subset: CD45RO-CCR7+CD27+CD95- naive CD8+ T cells expressing CXCR3 (TNR3+). The CDR3 loop is CASSATTGQFVYEQYF.